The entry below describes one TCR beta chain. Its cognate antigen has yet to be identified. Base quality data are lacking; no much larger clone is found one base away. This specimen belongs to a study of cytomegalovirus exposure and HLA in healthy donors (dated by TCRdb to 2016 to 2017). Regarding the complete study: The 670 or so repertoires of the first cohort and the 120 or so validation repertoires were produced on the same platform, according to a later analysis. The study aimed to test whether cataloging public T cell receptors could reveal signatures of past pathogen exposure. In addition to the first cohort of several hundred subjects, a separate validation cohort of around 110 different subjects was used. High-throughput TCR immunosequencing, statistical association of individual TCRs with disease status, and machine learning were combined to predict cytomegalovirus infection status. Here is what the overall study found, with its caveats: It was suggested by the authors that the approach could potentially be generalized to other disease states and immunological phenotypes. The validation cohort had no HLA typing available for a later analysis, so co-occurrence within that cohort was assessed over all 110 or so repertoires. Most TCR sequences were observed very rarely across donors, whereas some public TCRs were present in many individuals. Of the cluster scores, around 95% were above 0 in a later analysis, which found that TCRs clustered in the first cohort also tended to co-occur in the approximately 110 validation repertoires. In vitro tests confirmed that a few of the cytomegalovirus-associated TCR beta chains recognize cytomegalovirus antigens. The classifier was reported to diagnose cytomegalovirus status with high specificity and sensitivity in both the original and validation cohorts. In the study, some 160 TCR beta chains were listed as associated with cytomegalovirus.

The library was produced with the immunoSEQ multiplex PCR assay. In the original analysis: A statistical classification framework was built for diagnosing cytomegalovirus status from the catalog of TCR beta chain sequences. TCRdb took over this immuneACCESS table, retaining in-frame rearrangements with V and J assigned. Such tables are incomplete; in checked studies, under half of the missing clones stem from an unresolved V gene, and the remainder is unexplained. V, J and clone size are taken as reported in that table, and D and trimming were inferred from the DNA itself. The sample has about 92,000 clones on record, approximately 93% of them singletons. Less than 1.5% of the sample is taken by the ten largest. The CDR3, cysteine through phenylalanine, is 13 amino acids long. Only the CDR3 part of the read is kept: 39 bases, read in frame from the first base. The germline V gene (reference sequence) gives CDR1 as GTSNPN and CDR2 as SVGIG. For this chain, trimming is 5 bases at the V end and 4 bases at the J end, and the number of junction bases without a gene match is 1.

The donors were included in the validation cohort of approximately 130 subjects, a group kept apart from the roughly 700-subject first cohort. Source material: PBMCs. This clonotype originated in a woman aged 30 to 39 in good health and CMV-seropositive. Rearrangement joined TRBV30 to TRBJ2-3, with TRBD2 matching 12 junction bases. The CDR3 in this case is CAWGLAGPDTQYF. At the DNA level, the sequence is TGTGCCTGGGGACTAGCGGGACCAGATACGCAGTATTTT.